This is a list of T cell receptor beta chains from one sample in a study of OX40 agonist ivuxolimab in advanced cancers. Generated by immunoSEQ multiplex PCR, the TCRdb table keeps only in-frame clones and is missing some. The table has about 59,000 clones, about four fifths seen once. The source was CD4+ or CD8+ T cells sorted from blood, collected in a trial of the OX40 agonist ivuxolimab. These receptors all stem from an adult with an advanced solid tumor such as melanoma, head and neck, liver or kidney cancer. CDR3s include the opening cysteine and the closing phenylalanine or tryptophan. The D gene is left open where the match is weak. Size is omitted from some rows. Given values are once, few, many or a class for expanded clones.

clone size: NA; D gene: NA; J gene: TRBJ2-5; V gene: TRBV5-5; CDR3 DNA: TGTGCCAGCAGCTTGTCTTTCCCCCCCGTACAAGAGACCCAGTACTTC; CDR3 protein: CASSLSFPPVQETQYF
clone size: NA; D gene: NA; J gene: TRBJ2-3; V gene: TRBV5-8; CDR3 DNA: TGTGCCAGCAGCTTGGACAGGGATGGAGATACGCAGTATTTT; CDR3 protein: CASSLDRDGDTQYF
clone size: NA; D gene: NA; J gene: TRBJ1-6; V gene: TRBV5-6; CDR3 DNA: TGTGCCAGCAGCTTCGGGAATTCACCCCTCCACTTT; CDR3 protein: CASSFGNSPLHF
clone size: NA; D gene: NA; J gene: TRBJ2-1; V gene: TRBV6-1; CDR3 DNA: TGTGCCAGCAGTGAAGCGCTTCGGAGGGGGGGCCATGATGAGCAGTTCTTC; CDR3 protein: CASSEALRRGGHDEQFF
clone size: NA; D gene: NA; J gene: TRBJ2-7; V gene: TRBV18; CDR3 DNA: TGTGCCAGCTCGCGGCCCGGGACCGCAACCTACGAGCAGTACTTC; CDR3 protein: CASSRPGTATYEQYF
clone size: NA; D gene: TRBD2; J gene: TRBJ2-1; V gene: TRBV2; CDR3 DNA: TGTGCCAGCGGCTTAGCGGGAGGAGGCTACAATGAGCAGTTCTTC; CDR3 protein: CASGLAGGGYNEQFF
clone size: few; D gene: NA; J gene: TRBJ2-3; V gene: TRBV21-1; CDR3 DNA: TGTGCCAGCATCCCTACGCAGTATTTT; CDR3 protein: CASIPTQYF
clone size: NA; D gene: NA; J gene: TRBJ1-1; V gene: TRBV10-1; CDR3 DNA: TGCGCCAGCAGTGAAGGGGGTGAAGCTTTCTTT; CDR3 protein: CASSEGGEAFF
clone size: NA; D gene: NA; J gene: TRBJ2-4; V gene: TRBV19; CDR3 DNA: TGTGCCAGTAGTACTCGACAGGCCAAAAACATTCAGTACTTC; CDR3 protein: CASSTRQAKNIQYF
clone size: few; D gene: NA; J gene: TRBJ2-3; V gene: TRBV5-1; CDR3 DNA: TGCGCCAGCAGCCTGAATACGGGGGCTAGCACAGATACGCAGTATTTT; CDR3 protein: CASSLNTGASTDTQYF
clone size: NA; D gene: TRBD2; J gene: TRBJ2-1; V gene: TRBV19; CDR3 DNA: TGTGCCAGTAGTCTCAGGACTAGCGGGAGGGCCGTCAATGAGCAGTTCTTC; CDR3 protein: CASSLRTSGRAVNEQFF
clone size: NA; D gene: NA; J gene: TRBJ1-3; V gene: TRBV11-2; CDR3 DNA: TGTGCCAGCAGCTTAGATCTGGCAGCCACGGCGGGTGGAAACACCATATATTTT; CDR3 protein: CASSLDLAATAGGNTIYF
clone size: NA; D gene: NA; J gene: TRBJ1-5; V gene: TRBV6-6; CDR3 DNA: TGTGCCAGCAGTTATAGGACAGACTCCAATCAGCCCCAGCATTTT; CDR3 protein: CASSYRTDSNQPQHF
clone size: few; D gene: NA; J gene: TRBJ1-1; V gene: TRBV6-4; CDR3 DNA: TGTGCCAGCAGTGAACAGTGGGACACTGAAGCTTTCTTT; CDR3 protein: CASSEQWDTEAFF
clone size: NA; D gene: TRBD2; J gene: TRBJ2-5; V gene: TRBV2; CDR3 DNA: TGTGCCAGCAGTGAAGATAGCGGGACACGGGAGACCCAGTACTTC; CDR3 protein: CASSEDSGTRETQYF
clone size: NA; D gene: TRBD2; J gene: TRBJ2-7; V gene: TRBV5-1; CDR3 DNA: TGCGCCAGCAGCCCGGGACTAGCGGGGGTCTCCTACGAGCAGTACTTC; CDR3 protein: CASSPGLAGVSYEQYF
clone size: once; D gene: NA; J gene: TRBJ2-7; V gene: TRBV7-8; CDR3 DNA: TGTGCCAGCAGCTTCGGCCGGACCTACGAGCAGTACTTC; CDR3 protein: CASSFGRTYEQYF
clone size: NA; D gene: NA; J gene: TRBJ2-5; V gene: TRBV29-1; CDR3 DNA: TGCACCTACAACCGGGACCAGGAACGGGCCCAGTACTTC; CDR3 protein: CTYNRDQERAQYF
clone size: NA; D gene: NA; J gene: TRBJ1-3; V gene: TRBV18; CDR3 DNA: TGTGCCAGCTCACCACTCGGGGGAAGCTCTGGAAACACCATATATTTT; CDR3 protein: CASSPLGGSSGNTIYF
clone size: NA; D gene: NA; J gene: TRBJ2-2; V gene: TRBV19; CDR3 DNA: TGTGCCAGTAGTAGTCCTGGACACAACACCGGGGAGCTGTTTTTT; CDR3 protein: CASSSPGHNTGELFF
clone size: NA; D gene: TRBD2; J gene: TRBJ2-1; V gene: TRBV11-2; CDR3 DNA: TGTGCCAGCAGACCTCTTAGCGGGAGGGTGAATGAGCAGTTCTTC; CDR3 protein: CASRPLSGRVNEQFF
clone size: NA; D gene: TRBD1; J gene: TRBJ1-5; V gene: TRBV4-1; CDR3 DNA: TGCGCCAGCAGCCGATTGACAGGGGACGGTCAGCCCCAGCATTTT; CDR3 protein: CASSRLTGDGQPQHF
clone size: NA; D gene: TRBD1; J gene: TRBJ1-6; V gene: TRBV5-6; CDR3 DNA: TGTGCCAGCAGCTCCTGGACAGGGCCTAATTCACCCCTCCACTTT; CDR3 protein: CASSSWTGPNSPLHF
clone size: few; D gene: NA; J gene: TRBJ2-5; V gene: TRBV7-9; CDR3 DNA: TGTGCCAGCAGCTTCTGGCCAGGGAAAGAGACCCAGTACTTC; CDR3 protein: CASSFWPGKETQYF
clone size: NA; D gene: NA; J gene: TRBJ2-3; V gene: TRBV5-4; CDR3 DNA: TGTGCCAGCAGTTTCGACTCACTCCGCGATACGCAGTATTTT; CDR3 protein: CASSFDSLRDTQYF
clone size: NA; D gene: NA; J gene: TRBJ2-7; V gene: TRBV10-3; CDR3 DNA: TGTGCCATCAGTGAGTCAGGGGGGCGCAGGTACGAGCAGTACTTC; CDR3 protein: CAISESGGRRYEQYF
clone size: NA; D gene: NA; J gene: TRBJ1-4; V gene: TRBV15; CDR3 DNA: TGTGCCACCAGCAGAGTGGGATCTAATGAAAAACTGTTTTTT; CDR3 protein: CATSRVGSNEKLFF
clone size: NA; D gene: NA; J gene: TRBJ1-5; V gene: TRBV4-3; CDR3 DNA: TGCGCCAGCAGCCAACGTCTGGACCGATCGCCCCAGCATTTT; CDR3 protein: CASSQRLDRSPQHF
clone size: NA; D gene: TRBD1; J gene: TRBJ2-7; V gene: TRBV6-5; CDR3 DNA: TGTGCCAGCAGTTACTTGGGACAGGGAATAGACGAGCAGTACTTC; CDR3 protein: CASSYLGQGIDEQYF
clone size: NA; D gene: TRBD2; J gene: TRBJ2-2; V gene: TRBV5-4; CDR3 DNA: TGTGCCAGCAGCCGGGGGGATGTTGAGGGCCGAACCGGGGAGCTGTTTTTT; CDR3 protein: CASSRGDVEGRTGELFF
clone size: NA; D gene: TRBD1; J gene: TRBJ1-5; V gene: TRBV5-1; CDR3 DNA: TGCGCCAGCAGCGAAACAGGGGGCAGCAATCAGCCCCAGCATTTT; CDR3 protein: CASSETGGSNQPQHF
clone size: NA; D gene: NA; J gene: TRBJ2-7; V gene: TRBV29-1; CDR3 DNA: TGCAGCGTTGCGGACTCGGCAGGGTCCTACGAGCAGTACTTC; CDR3 protein: CSVADSAGSYEQYF
clone size: NA; D gene: NA; J gene: TRBJ1-5; V gene: TRBV28; CDR3 DNA: TGTGCCAGCAGTCCTATCCCGAGGGATCGCAATCAGCCCCAGCATTTT; CDR3 protein: CASSPIPRDRNQPQHF
clone size: few; D gene: NA; J gene: TRBJ1-6; V gene: TRBV5-1; CDR3 DNA: TGCGCCAGCAGCGAACCTAATTCACCCCTCCACTTT; CDR3 protein: CASSEPNSPLHF
clone size: few; D gene: TRBD2; J gene: TRBJ2-7; V gene: TRBV5-8; CDR3 DNA: TGTGCCAGCAGCTTGACTAGCGGGGTTTACGAGCAGTACTTC; CDR3 protein: CASSLTSGVYEQYF
clone size: NA; D gene: TRBD1; J gene: TRBJ1-4; V gene: TRBV7-6; CDR3 DNA: TGTGCCAGCAGCTTAGCCAGGGGGAGGAAACTGTTTTTT; CDR3 protein: CASSLARGRKLFF
clone size: NA; D gene: NA; J gene: TRBJ2-3; V gene: TRBV29-1; CDR3 DNA: TGCAGCGTCCTACAGGGAGGCACAGATACGCAGTATTTT; CDR3 protein: CSVLQGGTDTQYF
clone size: once; D gene: NA; J gene: TRBJ2-2; V gene: TRBV9; CDR3 DNA: TGTGCCAGCAGCCCATTAAGGGGGGGGCTTGGGAACACCGGGGAGCTGTTTTTT; CDR3 protein: CASSPLRGGLGNTGELFF
clone size: NA; D gene: TRBD1; J gene: TRBJ2-1; V gene: TRBV14; CDR3 DNA: TGTGCCAGCAGCTCACAGGGGGCGGAATCGAATGAGCAGTTCTTC; CDR3 protein: CASSSQGAESNEQFF
clone size: NA; D gene: TRBD1; J gene: TRBJ1-6; V gene: TRBV27; CDR3 DNA: TGTGCCAGCAGCGACAGGGGTCCCCCAGGGTCACCCCTCCACTTT; CDR3 protein: CASSDRGPPGSPLHF
clone size: NA; D gene: NA; J gene: TRBJ2-1; V gene: TRBV11-2; CDR3 DNA: TGTGCCAGCAGCTTAGGGGAGCGTGAGCAGTTCTTC; CDR3 protein: CASSLGEREQFF
clone size: NA; D gene: NA; J gene: TRBJ1-1; V gene: TRBV6-5; CDR3 DNA: TGTGCCAGCAGTTACTCCCCAGAGGGGGGAGCTGAAGCTTTCTTT; CDR3 protein: CASSYSPEGGAEAFF
clone size: few; D gene: TRBD1; J gene: TRBJ1-1; V gene: TRBV2; CDR3 DNA: TGTGCCAGCAGTTCTGTGACAGGGGGCGTTGAAGCTTTCTTT; CDR3 protein: CASSSVTGGVEAFF
clone size: NA; D gene: NA; J gene: TRBJ2-7; V gene: TRBV2; CDR3 DNA: TGTGCCAGCAAGGACGACTCCTACGAGCAGTACTTC; CDR3 protein: CASKDDSYEQYF
clone size: NA; D gene: TRBD2; J gene: TRBJ2-7; V gene: TRBV4-1; CDR3 DNA: TGCGCCAGCAGCCCCTCGGGGACTAGCGGGAGAGGGAGTAACGAGCAGTACTTC; CDR3 protein: CASSPSGTSGRGSNEQYF
clone size: NA; D gene: NA; J gene: TRBJ2-7; V gene: TRBV10-3; CDR3 DNA: TGTGCCATCAGTGACGCAGGTCGAACCTACGAGCAGTACTTC; CDR3 protein: CAISDAGRTYEQYF
clone size: NA; D gene: TRBD2; J gene: TRBJ2-7; V gene: TRBV13; CDR3 DNA: TGTGCCACGCTTAAGGACGCGGGGGGAGCTATAGACGAGCAGTACTTC; CDR3 protein: CATLKDAGGAIDEQYF
clone size: NA; D gene: TRBD1; J gene: TRBJ2-5; V gene: TRBV5-1; CDR3 DNA: TGCGCCAGCAGCCCCGGGACAGGGACGGAGACCCAGTACTTC; CDR3 protein: CASSPGTGTETQYF
clone size: NA; D gene: TRBD2; J gene: TRBJ2-1; V gene: TRBV6-1; CDR3 DNA: TGTGCCAGCAGTGTACTAGCGGGGCTAACCTACAATGAGCAGTTCTTC; CDR3 protein: CASSVLAGLTYNEQFF
clone size: NA; D gene: NA; J gene: TRBJ1-3; V gene: TRBV4-3; CDR3 DNA: TGCGCCAGCAGCCAAGCCAGGGGTGGAAACACCATATATTTT; CDR3 protein: CASSQARGGNTIYF
clone size: NA; D gene: NA; J gene: TRBJ1-1; V gene: TRBV10-2; CDR3 DNA: TGCGCCAGCAGAGAGACAGGAATTAACACTGAAGCTTTCTTT; CDR3 protein: CASRETGINTEAFF
clone size: NA; D gene: TRBD2; J gene: TRBJ2-1; V gene: TRBV19; CDR3 DNA: TGTGCCAGTAGTACCACTAGCGGGAGGGCCGACGTCAATGAGCAGTTCTTC; CDR3 protein: CASSTTSGRADVNEQFF
clone size: few; D gene: NA; J gene: TRBJ2-3; V gene: TRBV11-2; CDR3 DNA: TGTGCCAGCAGCCAAAGAGGACCTGTTTGGACAGATACGCAGTATTTT; CDR3 protein: CASSQRGPVWTDTQYF
clone size: few; D gene: TRBD1; J gene: TRBJ1-2; V gene: TRBV7-8; CDR3 DNA: TGTGCCAGCAGCTTCAGCGAAGGGGGACAGGGCAGTGGCTACACCTTC; CDR3 protein: CASSFSEGGQGSGYTF
clone size: NA; D gene: NA; J gene: TRBJ1-2; V gene: TRBV29-1; CDR3 DNA: TGCAGCGTTGTAAATTCGGGGATAGACTATGGCTACACCTTC; CDR3 protein: CSVVNSGIDYGYTF
clone size: NA; D gene: NA; J gene: TRBJ2-3; V gene: TRBV6-1; CDR3 DNA: TGTGCCAGGGGGAATGGGTATACGCAGTATTTT; CDR3 protein: CARGNGYTQYF
clone size: few; D gene: NA; J gene: TRBJ1-3; V gene: TRBV9; CDR3 DNA: TGTGCCAGCAGCGTCCAATCACAGGGCCCTGGAAACACCATATATTTT; CDR3 protein: CASSVQSQGPGNTIYF
clone size: NA; D gene: TRBD2; J gene: TRBJ2-1; V gene: TRBV11-2; CDR3 DNA: TGTGCCAGCAGCTCGCAGGGACTAGCGGGAGTATACAATGAGCAGTTCTTC; CDR3 protein: CASSSQGLAGVYNEQFF
clone size: NA; D gene: NA; J gene: TRBJ1-5; V gene: TRBV4-2; CDR3 DNA: TGTGCCAGCAGCCAAACTGCCGGATTTGGACGGGGAAGCAATCAGCCCCAGCATTTT; CDR3 protein: CASSQTAGFGRGSNQPQHF